This T cell receptor beta chain is drawn from a study of blood T cell repertoires in COVID-19. Study overall: Samples came from the United States, Italy and Spain, spanning acute and convalescent COVID-19. Nucleic acid was either cDNA or gDNA, and it came from T cells, B-cell-depleted T cells, or PBMCs.

The germline V gene encodes CDR1 MDHEN and CDR2 SYDVKM. The CDR3 sequence is 14 residues long. J was trimmed by 7 bases and V by 8 bases; bases with no gene match: 10. As handled by the study authors: For nucleated cells, counts were estimated from reference gene primer amplification. The table came from immunoSEQ multiplex PCR; TCRdb's copy has only in-frame clones and leaves some out. The DNA was the basis for D and trimming; V, J and clone size are from that table. The profile shows more than 120,000 clones, around 84% of them singletons. The TCR originated in a human donor with acute or convalescent COVID-19. The donor label of this sample is uncertain. Sequenced material: peripheral blood. The chain employs TRBV28 and TRBJ1-5; 8 bases are shared with TRBD1. Here the CDR3 DNA reads TGTGCCAGCGGGGTCGGGACAGGCTCCCAGCCCCAGCATTTT. This gives the protein CASGVGTGSQPQHF.